This T cell receptor beta chain came from a study of regulatory dendritic cells for organ transplantation. The study's findings and limits: Regulatory dendritic cells appeared to expand memory CD8+ clones less than mature ones.

With 2 bases removed from V and 4 bases from J, the gap between germline ends came to 15 bases. The germline V gene has CDR1 SGHVS and CDR2 FQNEAQ. The CDR3 loop spans 15 amino acids. Sorted subsets were CFSE-labeled and cultured approximately 5 days with allogeneic dendritic cells. To note about this clone: Its matching antigen is unknown.

Assay: immunoSEQ multiplex PCR; the TCRdb copy retains only in-frame clones and omits some. The sample holds fewer than 25,000 clones, less than 90% seen once. This chain connects TRBV7-8 to TRBJ2-7, with unresolved D. Sequenced material: naive CD4+ T cells from blood cultured with dendritic cells. Subset here: CD45RA+ naive T cells. The origin of this receptor is a human donor in good health. The CDR3 sequence: CASSLKVSALYEQYF. For the CDR3, the DNA is TGTGCCAGCAGCTTAAAAGTGAGCGCGCTATACGAGCAGTACTTC.